The present T cell receptor (beta chain) was sequenced within a study of blood T cell repertoires in COVID-19. Turning to the study itself: PBMCs, B-cell-depleted T cells, or T cells provided the cDNA or gDNA that made up the material.

Per the study methods: Quantification of nucleated cells was approximated via reference gene primer amplification. TCRdb's table, derived via immunoSEQ multiplex PCR, lists solely in-frame clones and lacks some. The V and J calls and the clone size are those of that table, but D and trimming were determined from the DNA. Among under 200,000 clones listed, around 81% were seen once. From germline, CDR1 is SEHNR and CDR2 FQNEAQ (reference sequence). CDR3 length equals 12 residues. V was trimmed by 5 bases and J by 8 bases, leaving 12 bases between them. The sequencing input was peripheral blood. This receptor was taken from a man in his sixties with COVID-19, enrolled during active disease. The rearrangement uses TRBV7-9 and TRBJ1-2; no definite D call. The CDR3 DNA follows: TGTGCCAGCAGCGCCCAGTTACACGGCTACACCTTC. Amino acids: CASSAQLHGYTF.